The T cell receptor (beta chain) under discussion was sequenced for a study of blood T cell repertoires in COVID-19. Study-wide context: Specimens from acute and convalescent COVID-19 originated in the United States, Italy and Spain.

Participant-given clinical history determined each cohort assignment. The CDR3 spans 15 residues. V was shortened by 3 bases and J by 3 bases, with 12 bases between the two germline ends. The germline CDR1 and CDR2 sequences are SGHTA and FQGTGA. Repertoires were generated with immunoSEQ multiplex PCR, while TCRdb's copy carries only in-frame clones and drops some. The sample carries a few hundred thousand clones, approximately 90% recorded once. The sequence came from a woman between 40 and 55 years old who had recovered from COVID-19. Sequenced material: PBMCs or T cells enriched from blood (not recorded which). J is TRBJ2-1 and V is TRBV7-3, with D hard to call. The CDR3: CASSFGPVNYNEQFF. In DNA form, the CDR3 reads TGTGCCAGCAGCTTCGGTCCCGTCAACTACAATGAGCAGTTCTTC.